Each of the 8 T cell receptor beta chains below was sequenced from the same sample in a study of blood T cell repertoires in COVID-19. The table came from immunoSEQ multiplex PCR; TCRdb's copy has only in-frame clones and leaves some out. The sample lists 220,000 or so clones, 80% to 85% occurring once. The sample comprised peripheral blood. These TCRs come from a woman in her sixties or seventies with acute or convalescent COVID-19.

The V call is TRBV2, the J call TRBJ2-6, with a possible D match to TRBD2 (6 bases). Trimming pared 7 bases from V and 0 bases from J, leaving 16 bases between. The CDR3 consists of 17 residues. Germline lookup yields CDR1 SNHLY and CDR2 FYNNEI. For the CDR3, the DNA is TGTGCCAGCAAACTAGCCGTCCTCAGCTCTGGGGCCAACGTCCTGACTTTC. Protein: CASKLAVLSSGANVLTF.

The V call is TRBV7-2, the J call TRBJ1-4; D is unresolved. The CDR3 is 13 amino acids. The germline CDR1 and CDR2 sequences are SGHTA and FQGNSA. V gave up 2 bases and J gave up 5 bases, with 6 bases separating them. CDR3: CASSLFENEKLFF. CDR3 DNA: TGTGCCAGCAGCTTATTTGAGAATGAAAAACTGTTTTTT.

V is TRBV24-1 and J is TRBJ2-3; maybe TRBD1 (5 bases). The CDR3 is 15 amino acids. The V gene's germline CDR1 is KGHDR and CDR2 SFDVKD. V lost 7 bases and J lost 0, with 13 bases in between. CDR3 protein: CATSLWGLSTDTQYF. CDR3 sequence (DNA): TGTGCCACCAGCTTGTGGGGCCTTAGCACAGATACGCAGTATTTT.

The gene calls are TRBV7-6 and TRBJ1-3, with D tentatively TRBD1 (5 bases). The CDR3 loop spans 16 amino acids. Germline lookup yields CDR1 SGHVS and CDR2 FNYEAQ. The ends were cut back, 1 base at V and 1 base at J, with 11 bases in the middle. CDR3 loop: CASSLGTGRSGNTIYF. The CDR3 coding sequence is TGTGCCAGCAGCTTAGGTACAGGCCGATCTGGAAACACCATATATTTT. The whole variable domain, remainder taken from reference TRBV7-6 and TRBJ1-3, is GAGVSQSPRYKVTKRGQDVALRCDPISGHVSLYWYRQALGQGPEFLTYFNYEAQQDKSGLPNDRFSAERPEGSISTLTIQRTEQRDSAMYRCASSLGTGRSGNTIYFGEGSWLTVV.

This clone was counted a single time. V and J are TRBV5-1 and TRBJ2-1; D gene unclear. The germline V and J ends were trimmed by 0 bases and 7 bases, with 8 bases remaining between them. The CDR3 is 13 amino acids. The germline V gene encodes CDR1 SGHRS and CDR2 YFSETQ. The CDR3 bases are TGCGCCAGCAGCTTGGGACGGGTTAATGAGCAGTTCTTC. Translating it yields CASSLGRVNEQFF. The full variable domain, its missing parts supplied by reference TRBV5-1 and TRBJ2-1, is KAGVTQTPRYLIKTRGQQVTLSCSPISGHRSVSWYQQTPGQGLQFLFEYFSETQRNKGNFPGRFSGRQFSNSRSEMNVSTLELGDSALYLCASSLGRVNEQFFGPGTRLTVL.

This clone came up once. V and J are TRBV12-3 or TRBV12-4 and TRBJ2-5; D gene unclear. Trimming took 2 bases from V and 5 from J, leaving 9 bases between them. The CDR3 runs to 13 residues. The CDR3 DNA is TGTGCCAGCAGTTTACGAGCCGGGGAGACCCAGTACTTC. This gives the protein CASSLRAGETQYF.

The rearrangement joins TRBV11-3 to TRBJ1-1; no reliable D call. The CDR3 covers 13 residues. V dropped 5 bases and J dropped 1 base, with 8 bases sitting between them. CDR1 is SGHNT, CDR2 YENEEA, per germline. This chain's CDR3 is CASSQAPNTEAFF. In DNA form, the CDR3 reads TGTGCCAGCAGCCAAGCACCGAACACTGAAGCTTTCTTT.

The CDR3 DNA follows: TGTGCCAGCAGCCCCATGGGAGCGGGGGGGCCGTCCGAGCAGTACTTC. Its protein product is CASSPMGAGGPSEQYF. The chain couples TRBV3-1 (or the pseudogene TRBV3-2) to TRBJ2-7; 10 positions match TRBD2. The CDR3 length is 16 residues. CDR1 LGHDT and CDR2 YNNKEL come from the germline V gene (reference sequence). J gave up 6 bases and V 4 bases, and 12 bases lay outside the gene matches.